Sequencing of this TCR beta chain was carried out in a study of spatial heterogeneity in lung cancer. Study conclusions and caveats: Ubiquitous nonsynonymous mutations were tracked by counts of ubiquitous expanded TCRs, and regional ones by counts of regional expanded TCRs. Tumors with more nonsynonymous mutations had more expanded intratumoral alpha and beta TCRs. Coverage estimated for tumor T cells reached around 7% for alpha chains and around 13% for beta chains.

In its sample, this clonotype is large. Its specificity is unknown. Time point here: sample taken at primary tumor resection. Samples were donated by 72 untreated early-stage non-small cell lung cancer patients. Frozen PBMC, nontumor lung or tumor provided whole RNA, which was sequenced unsorted. TCRdb ran MiXCR on the 5' RACE reads and lists one entry per CDR3 protein. Of about 8,100 distinct CDR3 sequences listed, around 12% are singletons. The sequence came from a male donor with early-stage non-small cell lung cancer. The starting material was lung tumor tissue, obtained at surgery.

CDR3: CATSDPGTGGHNEQFF. In DNA, the CDR3 is TGTGCCACCAGTGACCCCGGGACAGGGGGACACAATGAGCAGTTCTTC. V usage is TRBV24-1 and J usage is TRBJ2-1; 11 positions match TRBD1. The CDR3 consists of 16 residues. The trim removed 4 bases at V and 5 bases at J, leaving 6 bases unmatched. The germline gives CDR1 KGHDR, CDR2 SFDVKD.